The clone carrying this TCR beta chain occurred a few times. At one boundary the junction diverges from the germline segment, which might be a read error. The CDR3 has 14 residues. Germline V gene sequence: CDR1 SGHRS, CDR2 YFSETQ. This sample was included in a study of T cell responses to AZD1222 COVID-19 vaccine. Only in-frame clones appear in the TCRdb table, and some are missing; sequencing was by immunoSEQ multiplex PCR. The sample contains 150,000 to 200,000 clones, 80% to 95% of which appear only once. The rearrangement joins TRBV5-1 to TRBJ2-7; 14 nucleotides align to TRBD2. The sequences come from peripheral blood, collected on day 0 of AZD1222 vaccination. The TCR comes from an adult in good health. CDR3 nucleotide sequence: TGCGCCAGCAGGTTGGGGACTAGCGGGAGCGAGCAGTACTTC. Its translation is CASRLGTSGSEQYF.